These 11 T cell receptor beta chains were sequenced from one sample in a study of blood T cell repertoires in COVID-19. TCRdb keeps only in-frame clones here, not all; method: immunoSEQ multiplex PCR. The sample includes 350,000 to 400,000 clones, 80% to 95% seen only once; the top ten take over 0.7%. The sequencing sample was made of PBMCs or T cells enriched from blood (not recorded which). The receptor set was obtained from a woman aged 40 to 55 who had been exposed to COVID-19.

The CDR3 DNA is TGCGCCAGCCAGGGGTCGGGTTACTACAATGAGCAGTTCTTC. It yields the protein CASQGSGYYNEQFF. This sequence joins TRBV5-1 and TRBJ2-1, with D perhaps matching TRBD1 (6 bases). The CDR3 has 14 amino acids. Germline CDR1 SGHRS, CDR2 YFSETQ. V was cut by 7 bases and J by 3 bases, with 14 bases left in between.

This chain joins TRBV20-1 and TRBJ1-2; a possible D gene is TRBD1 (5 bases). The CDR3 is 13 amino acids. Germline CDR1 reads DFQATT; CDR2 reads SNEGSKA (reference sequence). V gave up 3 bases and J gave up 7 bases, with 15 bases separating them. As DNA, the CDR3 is TGCAGTGCTAGTTTGGGGGGAAAGGGTGGCTACACCTTC. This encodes CSASLGGKGGYTF.

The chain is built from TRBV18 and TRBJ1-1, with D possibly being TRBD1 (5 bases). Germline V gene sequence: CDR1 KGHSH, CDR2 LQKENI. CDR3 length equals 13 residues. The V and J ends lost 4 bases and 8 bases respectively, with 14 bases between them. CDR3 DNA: TGTGCCAGCTCACTGAATTTCGGGGGGGAAGCTTTCTTT. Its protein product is CASSLNFGGEAFF.

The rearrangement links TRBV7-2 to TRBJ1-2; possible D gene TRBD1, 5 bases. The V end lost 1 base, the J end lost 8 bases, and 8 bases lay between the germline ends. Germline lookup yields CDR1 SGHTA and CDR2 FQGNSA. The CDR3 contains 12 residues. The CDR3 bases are TGTGCCAGCAGCTTAGAGGCAGGGGGCTACACCTTC. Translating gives CASSLEAGGYTF.

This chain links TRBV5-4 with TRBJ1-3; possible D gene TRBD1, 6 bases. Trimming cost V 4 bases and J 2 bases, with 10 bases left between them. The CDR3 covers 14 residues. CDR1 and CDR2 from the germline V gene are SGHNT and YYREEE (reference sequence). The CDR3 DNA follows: TGTGCCAGCAGCGAACAGGGTCCTGGAAACACCATATATTTT. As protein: CASSEQGPGNTIYF.

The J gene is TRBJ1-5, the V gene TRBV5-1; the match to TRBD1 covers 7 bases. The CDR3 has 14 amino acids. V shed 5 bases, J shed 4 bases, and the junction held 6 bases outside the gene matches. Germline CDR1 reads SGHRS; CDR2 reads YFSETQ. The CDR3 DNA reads TGCGCCAGCAGTCGGGACAGCGGAAATCAGCCCCAGCATTTT. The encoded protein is CASSRDSGNQPQHF.

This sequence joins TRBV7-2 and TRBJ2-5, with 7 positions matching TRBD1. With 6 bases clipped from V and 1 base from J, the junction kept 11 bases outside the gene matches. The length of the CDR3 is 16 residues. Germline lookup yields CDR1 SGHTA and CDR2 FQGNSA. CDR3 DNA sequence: TGTGCCAGCAGTCAAGGGGGCCCGTTAAGCCAAGAGACCCAGTACTTC. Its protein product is CASSQGGPLSQETQYF.

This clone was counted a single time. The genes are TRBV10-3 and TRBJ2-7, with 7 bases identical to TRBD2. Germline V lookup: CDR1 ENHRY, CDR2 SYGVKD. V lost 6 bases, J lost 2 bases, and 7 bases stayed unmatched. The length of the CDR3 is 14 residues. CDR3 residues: CAISLGGRAYEQYF. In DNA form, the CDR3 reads TGTGCCATCAGCTTGGGGGGGAGGGCCTACGAGCAGTACTTC.

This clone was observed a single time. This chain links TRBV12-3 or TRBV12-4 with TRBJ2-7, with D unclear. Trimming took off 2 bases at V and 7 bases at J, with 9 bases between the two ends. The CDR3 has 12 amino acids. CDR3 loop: CASSLLGVEQYF. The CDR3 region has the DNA TGTGCCAGCAGTTTACTCGGAGTGGAGCAGTACTTC.

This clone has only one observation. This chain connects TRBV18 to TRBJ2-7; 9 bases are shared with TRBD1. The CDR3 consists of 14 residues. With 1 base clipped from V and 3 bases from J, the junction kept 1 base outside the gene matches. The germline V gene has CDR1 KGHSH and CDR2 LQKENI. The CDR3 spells CASSPRQGDYEQYF. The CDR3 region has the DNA TGTGCCAGCTCACCACGACAGGGGGACTACGAGCAGTACTTC. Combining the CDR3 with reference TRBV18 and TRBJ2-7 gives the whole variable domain NAGVMQNPRHLVRRRGQEARLRCSPMKGHSHVYWYRQLPEEGLKFMVYLQKENIIDESGMPKERFSAEFPKEGPSILRIQQVVRGDSAAYFCASSPRQGDYEQYFGPGTRLTVT.

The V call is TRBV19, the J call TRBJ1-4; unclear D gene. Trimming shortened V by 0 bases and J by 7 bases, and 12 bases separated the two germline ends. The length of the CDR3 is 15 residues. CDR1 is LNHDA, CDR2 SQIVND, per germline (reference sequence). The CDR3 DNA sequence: TGTGCCAGTAGTATAGACAGCCCGGGTGGTGAAAAACTGTTTTTT. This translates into CASSIDSPGGEKLFF.